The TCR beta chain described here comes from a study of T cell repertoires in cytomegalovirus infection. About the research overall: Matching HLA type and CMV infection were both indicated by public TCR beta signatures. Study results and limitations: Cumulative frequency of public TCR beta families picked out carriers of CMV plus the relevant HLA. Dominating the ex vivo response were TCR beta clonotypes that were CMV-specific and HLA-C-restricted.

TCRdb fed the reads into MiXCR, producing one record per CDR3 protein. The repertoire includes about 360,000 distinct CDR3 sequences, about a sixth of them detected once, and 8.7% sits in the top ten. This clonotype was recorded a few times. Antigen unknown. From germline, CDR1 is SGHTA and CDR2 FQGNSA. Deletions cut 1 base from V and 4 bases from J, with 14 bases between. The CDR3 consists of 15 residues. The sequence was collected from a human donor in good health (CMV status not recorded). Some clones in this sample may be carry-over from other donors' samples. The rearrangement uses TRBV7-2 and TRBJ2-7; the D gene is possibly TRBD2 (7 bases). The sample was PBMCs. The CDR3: CASSLGGGAQYEQYF. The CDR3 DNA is TGTGCCAGCAGCTTAGGGGGGGGGGCCCAATACGAGCAGTACTTC.